This T cell receptor beta chain was recorded in a study of human T cells and chemical hapten exposure. Findings and caveats of the study: Given that the donors had alopecia, their immune response may differ from that seen in healthy people.

Per germline, CDR1 MNHEY and CDR2 SVGEGT. The CDR3 covers 12 residues. V trimming: 6 bases; J trimming: 5 bases; junction bases outside the gene matches: 4. MiXCR was run by TCRdb on the RACE reads, yielding one entry per CDR3 protein. The data contain roughly 380,000 distinct CDR3 sequences, 4.5% to 5.5% of them singletons. Stated time point: pre-sensitization, week 0. The treatment denotes: therapeutic diphenylcyclopropenone sensitization with weekly scalp DPC. This clonotype was detected only a few times. Its target is unknown. This clonotype was sampled from a woman aged 45 to 65 with alopecia areata. Some clones in this sample may be carry-over from other donors' samples. This chain uses TRBV6-2 or TRBV6-3 with TRBJ2-7; 7 nucleotides line up with TRBD2. The input for sequencing was whole blood, taken in connection with sensitization to the hapten diphenylcyclopropenone (DPC). CDR3 sequence reads: CASRRLAHEQYF. CDR3 DNA: TGTGCCAGCAGAAGACTAGCCCACGAGCAGTACTTC.